One sample yielded the 21 T cell receptor beta chains listed below, sequenced in a study of cytomegalovirus exposure and HLA in healthy donors. The PCR used 60 Vbeta and 13 Jbeta primers. Profiled with immunoSEQ multiplex PCR; TCRdb holds only in-frame clones, not every one. Seen here are fewer than 200,000 clones, around 75% observed once, and the top ten hold more than 2.5%. The sample was PBMCs. All receptors come from a female donor in good health and CMV-seronegative.

The V and J genes are TRBV28 and TRBJ1-2, with D maybe TRBD1 (6 bases). CDR1 and CDR2 from the germline V gene are MDHEN and SYDVKM. Between the trimmed V and J ends, which lost 5 bases and 4 bases, there was a span of 17 bases. CDR3 size: 15 residues. The CDR3 DNA reads TGTGCCAGCAGTAGTACCTCTGGGGGCCCCTATGGCTACACCTTC. Translation gives CASSSTSGGPYGYTF.

This clone was seen more than once but under ten times. The V gene is TRBV7-6, the J gene TRBJ2-6; D remains unclear. Germline V lookup: CDR1 SGHVS, CDR2 FNYEAQ. The CDR3 has 17 residues. Trimming stripped 1 base from V and 0 bases from J, with 10 bases between. The CDR3 sequence is CASSLGSPSSGANVLTF. For the CDR3, the DNA is TGTGCCAGCAGCTTAGGTTCCCCGTCCTCTGGGGCCAACGTCCTGACTTTC.

The chain joins TRBV2 to TRBJ2-5; a weak D match, TRBD2 (5 bases). V lost 3 bases to trimming and J lost 5 bases, with 10 bases between them. The CDR3 is 13 amino acids. Germline-derived CDR1 and CDR2 are SNHLY and FYNNEI. The chain's CDR3 is CASSDGSGETQYF. As DNA, the CDR3 is TGTGCCAGCAGTGACGGGTCGGGGGAGACCCAGTACTTC.

The chain is built from TRBV5-1 and TRBJ2-5; a weak D match, TRBD1 (6 bases). CDR1 and CDR2 (germline): SGHRS, YFSETQ. V shed 5 bases and J shed 4 bases, with 18 bases lying between them. This CDR3 is built from 15 residues. This CDR3 is CASSFLLTGGETQYF. The DNA of the CDR3 is TGCGCCAGCAGTTTCCTCCTGACAGGCGGAGAGACCCAGTACTTC.

This clone was counted once. The chain carries TRBV4-1 and TRBJ2-7, with 7 nucleotides matching TRBD1. The germline gives CDR1 MGHRA, CDR2 YSYEKL. The J segment lost 1 base and the V segment lost 5 bases, leaving 5 bases of the junction unmatched. There are 14 residues in the CDR3. The CDR3, as DNA: TGCGCCAGCAGCTTCAGGACAGGATCCTACGAGCAGTACTTC. The encoded protein is CASSFRTGSYEQYF.

J is TRBJ2-5 and V is TRBV7-9; D perhaps matches TRBD1 (5 bases). Judging by the DNA end, TRBJ2-7 fits better; the J call may be wrong. The CDR3 covers 15 residues. Germline V gives CDR1 SEHNR, CDR2 FQNEAQ (reference sequence). The CDR3 sequence: CASRVRRQGNNEQYF. CDR3 nucleotides: TGTGCCAGCAGGGTCCGCAGGCAGGGAAACAACGAGCAGTACTTC.

The gene calls are TRBV12-5 and TRBJ1-2; 8 nucleotides agree with TRBD1. V dropped 6 bases and J dropped 7; count of bases not matched to a gene: 10. The CDR3 contains 14 residues. Germline values: CDR1 LGHNT, CDR2 FRNRAP. The CDR3 is CASGQTGGWSGYTF. In DNA form, the CDR3 reads TGTGCTAGTGGGCAAACAGGGGGTTGGAGTGGCTACACCTTC.

This chain joins TRBV6-5 and TRBJ1-1; 8 nucleotides align to TRBD1. Trimming cost V 2 bases and J 10 bases; bases outside gene matches: 12. CDR1 and CDR2 (germline): MNHEY, SVGAGI. There are 15 residues in the CDR3. The CDR3 DNA reads TGTGCCAGCAGTTACACTCGGGACAGGTCCAAGGGAGCTTTCTTT. Translating it yields CASSYTRDRSKGAFF.

The chain couples TRBV7-2 to TRBJ2-5; D perhaps matches TRBD1 (6 bases). Germline CDR1 and CDR2: SGHTA and FQGNSA. The length of the CDR3 is 14 residues. V gave up 2 bases and J gave up 4 bases, with 11 bases separating them. The CDR3 DNA reads TGTGCCAGCAGCTTAAAAGGGGGTGGAGAGACCCAGTACTTC. It translates to CASSLKGGGETQYF. The full variable domain, rest sourced from reference TRBV7-2 and TRBJ2-5, is GAGVSQSPSNKVTEKGKDVELRCDPISGHTALYWYRQSLGQGLEFLIYFQGNSAPDKSGLPSDRFSAERTGGSVSTLTIQRTQQEDSAVYLCASSLKGGGETQYFGPGTRLLVL.

The table lists this clone with a few counts. V usage is TRBV28 and J usage is TRBJ2-3; a weak D match, TRBD1 (5 bases). The CDR3 extends over 13 amino acids. The V and J ends lost 2 bases and 7 bases respectively, with 10 bases between them. Germline V gene data show CDR1 as MDHEN and CDR2 as SYDVKM. CDR3 DNA sequence: TGTGCCAGCAGTTTAGTAGGGGCAAATACGCAGTATTTT. This codes for CASSLVGANTQYF.

The gene calls are TRBV6-5 and TRBJ1-1, with D possibly matching TRBD1 (5 bases). CDR3 length: 13 residues. Germline assignment: CDR1 MNHEY and CDR2 SVGAGI. V lost 2 bases and J lost 4, with 8 bases in between. The CDR3 coding sequence is TGTGCCAGCAGTTACCCGGGGGGCACTGAAGCTTTCTTT. Protein product: CASSYPGGTEAFF.

The chain employs TRBV6-1 and TRBJ1-5; D is perhaps TRBD1 (6 bases). The CDR3 sequence is 14 residues long. Trimming took off 4 bases at V and 6 bases at J, with 13 bases between the two ends. From germline, CDR1 is MNHNS and CDR2 SASEGT. CDR3 DNA: TGTGCCAGCAGTGGGGACCGAGGGGGTCAGCCCCAGCATTTT. Its protein product is CASSGDRGGQPQHF.

V and J are TRBV29-1 and TRBJ2-7; 10 bases align to TRBD1. V was pared by 4 bases and J by 6 bases, with 3 bases of the junction left unmatched. The CDR3 is 12 amino acids. CDR1 is SQVTM, CDR2 ANQGSEA, per germline. The CDR3 nucleotides are TGCAGCGTTGTTGGGACAGGGGTCGAGCAGTACTTC. Translated, it gives CSVVGTGVEQYF.

The genes are TRBV7-2 and TRBJ2-3; 10 positions match TRBD2. CDR1 is SGHTA, CDR2 FQGNSA, per germline. The CDR3 totals 16 residues. After removal of 2 bases from V and 4 bases from J, the junction contained 6 bases not matched to a gene. In DNA form, the CDR3 reads TGTGCCAGCAGCTTAAGTAGCGGGGGGACAGCAGATACGCAGTATTTT. It encodes CASSLSSGGTADTQYF.

This sequence joins TRBV11-2 and TRBJ2-3; D perhaps matches TRBD1 (6 bases). The V gene's germline CDR1 is SGHAT and CDR2 FQNNGV. V was pared by 4 bases and J by 1 base, with 21 bases between. This CDR3 region has 18 residues. The CDR3 DNA reads TGTGCCAGCAGCTCCCCGCTACGGCGGGCAGGGGGCACAGATACGCAGTATTTT. Translating it yields CASSSPLRRAGGTDTQYF.

The genes are TRBV7-6 and TRBJ2-5; the match to TRBD2 covers 7 bases. Germline V gene data show CDR1 as SGHVS and CDR2 as FNYEAQ. This CDR3 has 13 residues. V was pared by 5 bases and J by 7 bases, with 7 bases of the junction left unmatched. The CDR3 DNA reads TGTGCCAGCAGCCCCCGGGAGGAAGGGACCCAGTACTTC. Encoded protein: CASSPREEGTQYF.

The chain links TRBV5-1 to TRBJ2-7; TRBD2 matches at 9 bases. Trimming cost V 0 bases and J 3 bases; bases outside gene matches: 7. The CDR3 is 16 amino acids. Germline lookup yields CDR1 SGHRS and CDR2 YFSETQ. DNA for the CDR3: TGCGCCAGCAGCTTGGTAATAGCGGGAGTTGGCTACGAGCAGTACTTC. This encodes CASSLVIAGVGYEQYF.

This chain connects TRBV6-1 to TRBJ1-2; a weak D match, TRBD1 (5 bases). Germline V gives CDR1 MNHNS, CDR2 SASEGT. The CDR3 totals 14 residues. V was cut by 2 bases and J by 4 bases, with 11 bases left in between. DNA for the CDR3: TGTGCCAGCAGTGAAAATCAGGGAGGCTATGGCTACACCTTC. Protein sequence: CASSENQGGYGYTF.

This chain links TRBV9 with TRBJ2-3; TRBD2 is a possible D gene (6 bases). CDR3 length: 15 residues. The V end was cut by 2 bases, the J end by 0 bases, with 10 bases between. In germline, CDR1 is SGDLS, CDR2 YYNGEE. The CDR3 bases are TGTGCCAGCAGCGTGGCGGGAACTAGCACAGATACGCAGTATTTT. Amino acids: CASSVAGTSTDTQYF.

In its sample, this clone was seen a few times. This rearrangement joins TRBV19 to TRBJ2-3; 10 nucleotides align to TRBD1. Germline V CDR1 and CDR2: LNHDA, SQIVND (reference sequence). This CDR3 region has 14 residues. Losses at the gene ends were 8 bases for V and 5 bases for J; bases not matched to a gene: 7. CDR3 DNA: TGTGCCAGTTCTGACAGGGGGCGAGGAGATACGCAGTATTTT. It specifies CASSDRGRGDTQYF.

This sequence joins TRBV7-2 and TRBJ2-7; D unclear. Germline V gene lookup returns CDR1 SGHTA and CDR2 FQGNSA. Trimming removed 7 bases at V and 3 bases at J, with 16 bases between. CDR3 length: 14 residues. CDR3 protein: CASKLARPNYEQYF. As DNA, the CDR3 is TGTGCCAGCAAACTCGCCAGGCCAAACTACGAGCAGTACTTC.